This is a list of T cell receptor beta chains from one sample in a study of cytomegalovirus exposure and HLA in healthy donors. Some clones are missing from TCRdb's copy, which holds only in-frame ones; the method was immunoSEQ multiplex PCR. Altogether roughly 200,000 clones are present, about 77% being singletons, with the ten largest covering approximately 2%. The sequenced sample was PBMCs. All receptors come from a woman younger than 45 in good health and CMV-seropositive. Both conserved end residues are part of each CDR3. The D gene is left open where the match is weak. Clone size, where shown, is once, few, many, or a class for clones that have expanded.

j_gene: TRBJ2-7
d_gene: TRBD2
abundance: -
v_gene: TRBV7-3
CDR3nt: TGTGCCAGCAGCTTAAGCGGGAGCGCTCGGGACGAGCAGTACTTC
CDR3aa: CASSLSGSARDEQYF

j_gene: TRBJ1-2
d_gene: -
abundance: -
v_gene: TRBV6-5
CDR3nt: TGTGCCAGCAGTTACGAGTGGGCGCCGCTTGCGGGCTACACCTTC
CDR3aa: CASSYEWAPLAGYTF

j_gene: TRBJ1-5
d_gene: -
abundance: -
v_gene: TRBV28
CDR3nt: TGTGCCAGCAGTGGACCCGGGACAAGCAATCAGCCCCAGCATTTT
CDR3aa: CASSGPGTSNQPQHF

j_gene: TRBJ1-2
d_gene: -
abundance: -
v_gene: TRBV10-3
CDR3nt: TGTGCCATCAGTGACCAGACGGGTAACTATGGCTACACCTTC
CDR3aa: CAISDQTGNYGYTF

j_gene: TRBJ2-5
d_gene: TRBD2
abundance: -
v_gene: TRBV5-1
CDR3nt: TGCGCCAGCAGCTTCACTAGCGGGGGGCGGGCGGAGACCCAGTACTTC
CDR3aa: CASSFTSGGRAETQYF

j_gene: TRBJ2-2
d_gene: -
abundance: few
v_gene: TRBV30
CDR3nt: TGTGCCTGGAGTTTGCAGGACACGAACACCGGGGAGCTGTTTTTT
CDR3aa: CAWSLQDTNTGELFF

j_gene: TRBJ1-1
d_gene: -
abundance: -
v_gene: TRBV19
CDR3nt: TGTGCCAGTACTCCGCCCGGCCGGGGACTGGTGAACACTGAAGCTTTCTTT
CDR3aa: CASTPPGRGLVNTEAFF

j_gene: TRBJ1-1
d_gene: -
abundance: once
v_gene: TRBV2
CDR3nt: TGTGCCAGCACCTTGAACACTGAAGCTTTCTTT
CDR3aa: CASTLNTEAFF

j_gene: TRBJ1-2
d_gene: -
abundance: -
v_gene: TRBV5-6
CDR3nt: TGTGCCAGCAGCTTTGACAATGGTGGCTACACCTTC
CDR3aa: CASSFDNGGYTF

j_gene: TRBJ1-2
d_gene: -
abundance: -
v_gene: TRBV5-1
CDR3nt: TGCGCCAGCCAGGGTCTTCAAGGCTACACCTTC
CDR3aa: CASQGLQGYTF

j_gene: TRBJ2-6
d_gene: -
abundance: once
v_gene: TRBV25-1
CDR3nt: TGTGCCAGCAGTGAATCTAACCAGGTTGAGGCCAACGTCCTGACTTTC
CDR3aa: CASSESNQVEANVLTF

j_gene: TRBJ1-1
d_gene: -
abundance: few
v_gene: TRBV18
CDR3nt: TGTGCCAGCTCAAGGGACATAAACACTGAAGCTTTCTTT
CDR3aa: CASSRDINTEAFF

j_gene: TRBJ1-1
d_gene: -
abundance: -
v_gene: TRBV5-1
CDR3nt: TGCGCCAGCCAGGGGTCGGGTATGAGCACTGAAGCTTTCTTT
CDR3aa: CASQGSGMSTEAFF

j_gene: TRBJ1-6
d_gene: -
abundance: -
v_gene: TRBV6-6
CDR3nt: TGTGCCAGCAGAAACAGGGTCGACTTCAATTCACCCCTCCACTTT
CDR3aa: CASRNRVDFNSPLHF

j_gene: TRBJ2-7
d_gene: -
abundance: few
v_gene: TRBV6-4
CDR3nt: TGTGCCAGCAGGATACGGGGAGGCTTATCCTACGAGCAGTACTTC
CDR3aa: CASRIRGGLSYEQYF

j_gene: TRBJ1-3
d_gene: TRBD1
abundance: -
v_gene: TRBV11-2
CDR3nt: TGTGCCAGCAGCTGGGGGACAGGGTGGGGAAACACCATATATTTT
CDR3aa: CASSWGTGWGNTIYF

j_gene: TRBJ2-7
d_gene: -
abundance: -
v_gene: TRBV6-5
CDR3nt: TGTGCCAGCAGTTACGTTCAGGGGCCTACCTACGAGCAGTACTTC
CDR3aa: CASSYVQGPTYEQYF

j_gene: TRBJ1-1
d_gene: -
abundance: -
v_gene: TRBV10-2
CDR3nt: TGCGCCAGCAGTGATCCCTCGCGGCAGGGCAGCACTGAAGCTTTCTTT
CDR3aa: CASSDPSRQGSTEAFF

j_gene: TRBJ2-7
d_gene: -
abundance: -
v_gene: TRBV11-2
CDR3nt: TGTGCCAGCAGCTTTGTCAGGCTTTCCGACGAGCAGTACTTC
CDR3aa: CASSFVRLSDEQYF

j_gene: TRBJ2-1
d_gene: -
abundance: few
v_gene: TRBV10-3
CDR3nt: TGTGCCATCAGTGAGTCGAAAGGGGCTAACAATGAGCAGTTCTTC
CDR3aa: CAISESKGANNEQFF

j_gene: TRBJ2-7
d_gene: -
abundance: -
v_gene: TRBV9
CDR3nt: TGTGCCAGCAGCCCAGGGACTTCCTACGAGCAGTACTTC
CDR3aa: CASSPGTSYEQYF

j_gene: TRBJ2-5
d_gene: TRBD2
abundance: few
v_gene: TRBV25-1
CDR3nt: TGTGCCAGCAAATCCGGGACTAGGAAAGAGACCCAGTACTTC
CDR3aa: CASKSGTRKETQYF

j_gene: TRBJ1-4
d_gene: -
abundance: few
v_gene: TRBV5-1
CDR3nt: TGCGCCAGCAGCAGGAGCAGGGCAACTAATGAAAAACTGTTTTTT
CDR3aa: CASSRSRATNEKLFF

j_gene: TRBJ2-3
d_gene: -
abundance: -
v_gene: TRBV7-9
CDR3nt: TGTGCCAGCAGCTTAGCGCGCGCAGATACGCAGTATTTT
CDR3aa: CASSLARADTQYF

j_gene: TRBJ2-7
d_gene: TRBD2
abundance: -
v_gene: TRBV7-2
CDR3nt: TGTGCCAGCAGCCCATTAAAGGGCGGGGGGCCGGTTCTCTACGAGCAGTACTTC
CDR3aa: CASSPLKGGGPVLYEQYF

j_gene: TRBJ1-5
d_gene: -
abundance: once
v_gene: TRBV19
CDR3nt: TGTGCCAGTAGTACACTCCCGGGGAGGGTGGGAAATCAGCCCCAGCATTTT
CDR3aa: CASSTLPGRVGNQPQHF

j_gene: TRBJ1-2
d_gene: -
abundance: -
v_gene: TRBV9
CDR3nt: TGTGCCAGCAGCCCCCAACAGGGTTCGAGGGGAATCTGCTTC
CDR3aa: CASSPQQGSRGICF

j_gene: TRBJ2-7
d_gene: TRBD1
abundance: -
v_gene: TRBV7-2
CDR3nt: TGTGCCAGCAGCATACAGGGGGTTGCCTACGAGCAGTACTTC
CDR3aa: CASSIQGVAYEQYF

j_gene: TRBJ1-4
d_gene: TRBD1
abundance: few
v_gene: TRBV10-3
CDR3nt: TGTGCCATCAGTGCTACCGGGACAGGGAGCGAAAAACTGTTTTTT
CDR3aa: CAISATGTGSEKLFF

j_gene: TRBJ1-2
d_gene: -
abundance: -
v_gene: TRBV6-1
CDR3nt: TGTGCCAGCAGTGAAGGCAGGAAAACTCACTATGGCTACACCTTC
CDR3aa: CASSEGRKTHYGYTF

j_gene: TRBJ2-7
d_gene: TRBD2
abundance: -
v_gene: TRBV30
CDR3nt: TGTGCCTGGGCCATGACTAGCGGGAGAGCCTACGAGCAGTACTTC
CDR3aa: CAWAMTSGRAYEQYF

j_gene: TRBJ1-5
d_gene: TRBD1
abundance: -
v_gene: TRBV6-5
CDR3nt: TGTGCCAGCAGTCCGGGACAGGGCTTTCAGCCCCAGCATTTT
CDR3aa: CASSPGQGFQPQHF

j_gene: TRBJ2-1
d_gene: TRBD2
abundance: -
v_gene: TRBV4-3
CDR3nt: TGCGCCAGCAGCCCTGGACTAGCGGGAAGCAATGAGCAGTTCTTC
CDR3aa: CASSPGLAGSNEQFF

j_gene: TRBJ2-5
d_gene: -
abundance: -
v_gene: TRBV7-3
CDR3nt: TGTGCCAGCAGCTTAGTGGGCGGCGGCAGGGGTCAAGAGACCCAGTACTTC
CDR3aa: CASSLVGGGRGQETQYF

j_gene: TRBJ2-2
d_gene: TRBD2
abundance: -
v_gene: TRBV7-2
CDR3nt: TGTGCCAGCAGCTTTGGGACTAGCGGGGGCCGACCCACCGGGGAGCTGTTTTTT
CDR3aa: CASSFGTSGGRPTGELFF

j_gene: TRBJ1-1
d_gene: -
abundance: -
v_gene: TRBV5-1
CDR3nt: TGCGCCAGCAGCTGGCTGGCAGGGTTGAACACTGAAGCTTTCTTT
CDR3aa: CASSWLAGLNTEAFF

j_gene: TRBJ2-3
d_gene: TRBD1
abundance: -
v_gene: TRBV7-6
CDR3nt: TGTGCCAGCAGCTTAAACAGGGGAGATACGCAGTATTTT
CDR3aa: CASSLNRGDTQYF

j_gene: TRBJ2-7
d_gene: TRBD1
abundance: once
v_gene: TRBV7-9
CDR3nt: TGTGCCAGCAGCCAACAGGGGGTGAGGGACGAGCAGTACTTC
CDR3aa: CASSQQGVRDEQYF

j_gene: TRBJ1-2
d_gene: -
abundance: -
v_gene: TRBV6-5
CDR3nt: TGTGCCAGCAGTTACGGGGGGGCTGATGGCTACACCTTC
CDR3aa: CASSYGGADGYTF

j_gene: TRBJ2-7
d_gene: -
abundance: -
v_gene: TRBV4-3
CDR3nt: TGCGCCAGCAGCCCTCAGATGATTTTGTCCTACGAGCAGTACTTC
CDR3aa: CASSPQMILSYEQYF

j_gene: TRBJ2-7
d_gene: TRBD2
abundance: -
v_gene: TRBV27
CDR3nt: TGTGCCAGCAGTCCCCTCCGGACTAGCTCCTACGAGCAGTACTTC
CDR3aa: CASSPLRTSSYEQYF

j_gene: TRBJ2-7
d_gene: -
abundance: -
v_gene: TRBV11-2
CDR3nt: TGTGCCAGCACCCCCCTCGGTTCGGTGTTCTACGAGCAGTACTTC
CDR3aa: CASTPLGSVFYEQYF

j_gene: TRBJ2-7
d_gene: TRBD2
abundance: -
v_gene: TRBV19
CDR3nt: TGTGCCAGTAGTATTCAACAGGTGACTAGCGGATACGAGCAGTACTTC
CDR3aa: CASSIQQVTSGYEQYF

j_gene: TRBJ1-1
d_gene: -
abundance: many
v_gene: TRBV10-3
CDR3nt: TGTGCCATCAATACACAGGGCACTGAAGCTTTCTTT
CDR3aa: CAINTQGTEAFF

j_gene: TRBJ1-2
d_gene: -
abundance: -
v_gene: TRBV7-9
CDR3nt: TGTGCCAGCAGCTTAGGGCAGGGTGTAAACTATGGCTACACCTTC
CDR3aa: CASSLGQGVNYGYTF

j_gene: TRBJ1-6
d_gene: -
abundance: -
v_gene: TRBV7-6
CDR3nt: TGTGCCAGCAGCTTAGCGGGAAGGGGTCTGGTTAATTATAATTCACCCCTCCACTTT
CDR3aa: CASSLAGRGLVNYNSPLHF

j_gene: TRBJ1-2
d_gene: -
abundance: -
v_gene: TRBV19
CDR3nt: TGTGCCAGTAGTCTCGACAGCCTCTATGGCTACACCTTC
CDR3aa: CASSLDSLYGYTF

j_gene: TRBJ1-2
d_gene: TRBD1
abundance: -
v_gene: TRBV18
CDR3nt: TGTGCCAGCTCCCCCGGGACAGAAGCTCTTTATGGCTACACCTTC
CDR3aa: CASSPGTEALYGYTF

j_gene: TRBJ1-2
d_gene: TRBD1
abundance: -
v_gene: TRBV18
CDR3nt: TGTGCCAGCTCATCGGGACAGGCCTATGGCTACACCTTC
CDR3aa: CASSSGQAYGYTF

j_gene: TRBJ2-2
d_gene: -
abundance: -
v_gene: TRBV28
CDR3nt: TGTGCCAGCAGTCGAGGGGGGGCGAACACCGGGGAGCTGTTTTTT
CDR3aa: CASSRGGANTGELFF

j_gene: TRBJ2-3
d_gene: TRBD1
abundance: few
v_gene: TRBV2
CDR3nt: TGTGCCAGCTCGGACAGGGGAAGCACAGATACGCAGTATTTT
CDR3aa: CASSDRGSTDTQYF

j_gene: TRBJ2-7
d_gene: -
abundance: -
v_gene: TRBV28
CDR3nt: TGTGCCAGCAGCCGGGCGGGGGAGCAGTACTTC
CDR3aa: CASSRAGEQYF

j_gene: TRBJ2-6
d_gene: TRBD1
abundance: -
v_gene: TRBV5-1
CDR3nt: TGCGCCAGCAGCCGAGAGGGACAGGGACCTAGCTCTGGGGCCAACGTCCTGACTTTC
CDR3aa: CASSREGQGPSSGANVLTF

j_gene: TRBJ2-4
d_gene: TRBD1
abundance: once
v_gene: TRBV2
CDR3nt: TGTGCCAGCAGTCTATCGAGCGGACAGGTTTTAGCCAAAAACATTCAGTACTTC
CDR3aa: CASSLSSGQVLAKNIQYF

j_gene: TRBJ2-7
d_gene: TRBD2
abundance: once
v_gene: TRBV11-3
CDR3nt: TGTGCCAGCAGCTTAGATGGCGGGAGAACGGGGGACGAGCAGTACTTC
CDR3aa: CASSLDGGRTGDEQYF

j_gene: TRBJ1-2
d_gene: TRBD1
abundance: -
v_gene: TRBV28
CDR3nt: TGTGCCAGCAGTAAACCGGGACAGGGATATGGCTACACCTTC
CDR3aa: CASSKPGQGYGYTF

j_gene: TRBJ2-7
d_gene: TRBD2
abundance: -
v_gene: TRBV6-1
CDR3nt: TGTGCCGGATCAACTAGCGGGAGATACGAGCAGTACTTC
CDR3aa: CAGSTSGRYEQYF